This paragraph covers one TCR beta chain sequence. This sample stems from a study of cytomegalovirus exposure and HLA in healthy donors. Overall study context: Researchers previously reported finding fewer than 140 million unique TCR beta sequences from about 200 million T cells.

It was with 60 Vbeta and 13 Jbeta primers that the PCR ran. Only in-frame clones appear in the TCRdb table, and some are missing; sequencing was by immunoSEQ multiplex PCR. The top ten clones hold roughly 1.9% of a sample with tens of thousands of clones, 35% to 55% of them seen once. Sequencing was done on a sample of PBMCs. The source is a woman aged 50 to 60 in good health and CMV-seronegative.

CDR3 amino acids: CASIAGRSYEQYF. The CDR3 DNA follows: TGTGCCAGCATCGCGGGCCGCAGCTACGAGCAGTACTTC. The J gene is TRBJ2-7, the V gene TRBV7-8; a weak D match, TRBD2 (5 bases). Looked up from germline, CDR1 is SGHVS and CDR2 is FQNEAQ. Deletions cut 7 bases from V and 3 bases from J, with 13 bases between. The CDR3 consists of 13 residues.